The T cell receptor (beta chain) under discussion was sequenced for a study of blood T cell repertoires in COVID-19. Background on the study: Acute and convalescent COVID-19 samples came from the United States, Italy and Spain. From T cells, B-cell-depleted T cells, or PBMCs came the material, which was cDNA or gDNA.

CDR1 and CDR2 (germline): MNHNY, SVGAGI (reference sequence). Between the trimmed V and J ends, which lost 2 bases and 5 bases, there was a span of 9 bases. This CDR3 is 13 amino acids long. As processed by the authors: Reference gene primer amplification yielded estimated nucleated cell counts. Profiled with immunoSEQ multiplex PCR; TCRdb holds only in-frame clones, not every one. V and J calls and clone size are as listed in that table; D and trimming were resolved from the DNA. The table records more than 35,000 clones, nearly 70% of them present only once. Sequences were obtained from peripheral blood. The chain combines TRBV6-6 with TRBJ2-5, with no clear D. This receptor was identified in a man older than 75 with acute or convalescent COVID-19. The CDR3 nucleotides read TGTGCCAGCAGTTACCCGACCGGGGAGACCCAGTACTTC. Its protein is CASSYPTGETQYF.